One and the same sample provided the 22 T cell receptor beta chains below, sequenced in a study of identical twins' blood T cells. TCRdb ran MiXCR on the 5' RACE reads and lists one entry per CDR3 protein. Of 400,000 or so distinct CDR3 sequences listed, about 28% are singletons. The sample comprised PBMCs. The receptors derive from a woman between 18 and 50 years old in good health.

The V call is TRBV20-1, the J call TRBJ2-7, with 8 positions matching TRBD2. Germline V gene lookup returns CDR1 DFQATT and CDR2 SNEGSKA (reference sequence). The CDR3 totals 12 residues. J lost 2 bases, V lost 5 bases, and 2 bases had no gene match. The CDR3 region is CSASGGPYEQYF. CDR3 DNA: TGCAGTGCTTCGGGAGGGCCCTACGAGCAGTACTTC.

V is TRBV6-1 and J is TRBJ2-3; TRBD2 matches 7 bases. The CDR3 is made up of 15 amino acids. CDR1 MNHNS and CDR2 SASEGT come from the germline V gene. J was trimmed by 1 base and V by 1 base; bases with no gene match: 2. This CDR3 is CASSEDAGGTDTQYF. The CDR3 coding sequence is TGTGCCAGCAGTGAAGACGCGGGGGGCACAGATACGCAGTATTTT.

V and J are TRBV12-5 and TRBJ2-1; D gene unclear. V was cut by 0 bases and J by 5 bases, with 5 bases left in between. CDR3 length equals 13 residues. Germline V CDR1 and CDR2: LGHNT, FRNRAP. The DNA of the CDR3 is TGTGCTAGTGGTTTGGTCTTTAACAATGAGCAGTTCTTC. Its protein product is CASGLVFNNEQFF. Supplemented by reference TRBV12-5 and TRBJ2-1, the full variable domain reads DARVTQTPRHKVTEMGQEVTMRCQPILGHNTVFWYRQTMMQGLELLAYFRNRAPLDDSGMPKDRFSAEMPDATLATLKIQPSEPRDSAVYFCASGLVFNNEQFFGPGTRLTVL.

The CDR3 is CASSSAGFSGNQPQHF. CDR3 nucleotide sequence: TGTGCCAGTAGTTCGGCGGGGTTCTCAGGCAATCAGCCCCAGCATTTT. This chain joins TRBV19 and TRBJ1-5; D not resolved. Germline CDR1 reads LNHDA; CDR2 reads SQIVND (reference sequence). The V gene lost 5 bases and the J gene lost 2 bases, with 16 bases spanning the gap. CDR3 length: 16 amino acids.

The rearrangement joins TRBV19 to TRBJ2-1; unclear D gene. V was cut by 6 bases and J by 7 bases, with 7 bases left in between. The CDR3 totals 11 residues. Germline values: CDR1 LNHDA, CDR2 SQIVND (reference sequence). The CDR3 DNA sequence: TGTGCCAGTAGGTTGAGGAATGAGCAGTTCTTC. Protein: CASRLRNEQFF.

The CDR3 DNA follows: TGCGCCAGCAGCTTGGTATTTCTCAGGGGACCCGGGGAGCTGTTTTTT. Residues: CASSLVFLRGPGELFF. The chain uses TRBV5-1 and TRBJ2-2, with D maybe TRBD1 (6 bases). The V gene's germline CDR1 is SGHRS and CDR2 YFSETQ. CDR3 size: 16 residues. V lost 0 bases to trimming and J lost 6 bases, with 15 bases between them.

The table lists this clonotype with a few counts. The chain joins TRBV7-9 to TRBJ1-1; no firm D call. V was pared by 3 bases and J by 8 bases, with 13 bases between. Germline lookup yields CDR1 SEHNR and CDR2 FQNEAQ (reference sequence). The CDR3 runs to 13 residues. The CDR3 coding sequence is TGTGCCAGCAGCTTTTCTCTTTACGCAGAAGCTTTCTTT. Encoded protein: CASSFSLYAEAFF.

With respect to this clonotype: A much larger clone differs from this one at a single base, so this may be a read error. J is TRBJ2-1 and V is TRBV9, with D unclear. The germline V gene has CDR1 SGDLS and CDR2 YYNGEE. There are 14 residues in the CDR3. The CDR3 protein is CPSSEADTYNEQFF. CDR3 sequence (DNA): TGTCCCAGCAGCGAAGCAGATACCTACAATGAGCAGTTCTTC.

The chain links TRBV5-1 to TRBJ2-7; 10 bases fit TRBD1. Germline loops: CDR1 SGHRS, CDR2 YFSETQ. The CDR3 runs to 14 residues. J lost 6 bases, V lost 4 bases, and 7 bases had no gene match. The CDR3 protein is CASSQLTGGGEQYF. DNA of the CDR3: TGCGCCAGCAGCCAGCTGACAGGGGGCGGCGAGCAGTACTTC.

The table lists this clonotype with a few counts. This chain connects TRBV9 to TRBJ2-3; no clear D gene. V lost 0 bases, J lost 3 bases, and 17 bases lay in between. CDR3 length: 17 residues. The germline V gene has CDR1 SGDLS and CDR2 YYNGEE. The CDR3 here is CASSVDRRIHSTDTQYF. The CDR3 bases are TGTGCCAGCAGCGTAGACCGGCGGATCCATAGTACAGATACGCAGTATTTT.

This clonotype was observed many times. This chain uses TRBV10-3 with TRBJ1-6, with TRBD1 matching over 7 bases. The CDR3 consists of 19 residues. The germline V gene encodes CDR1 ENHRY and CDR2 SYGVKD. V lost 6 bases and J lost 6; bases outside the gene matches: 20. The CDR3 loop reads CAISPIRQGHTTSNSPLHF. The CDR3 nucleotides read TGTGCCATCAGCCCCATCCGACAGGGCCACACCACGAGTAATTCACCCCTCCACTTT.

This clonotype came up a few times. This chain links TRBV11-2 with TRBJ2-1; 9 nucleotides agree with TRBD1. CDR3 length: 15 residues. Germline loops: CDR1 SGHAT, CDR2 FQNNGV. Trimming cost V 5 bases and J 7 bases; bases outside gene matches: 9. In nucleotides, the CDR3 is TGTGCCAGCAGCCCCCAAACAGGGGGCGGGAATGAGCAGTTCTTC. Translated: CASSPQTGGGNEQFF.

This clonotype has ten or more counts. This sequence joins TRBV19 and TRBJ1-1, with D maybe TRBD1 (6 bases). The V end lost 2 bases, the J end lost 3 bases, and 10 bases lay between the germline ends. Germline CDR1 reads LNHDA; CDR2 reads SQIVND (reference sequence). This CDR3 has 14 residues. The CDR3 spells CASSIRKGDTEAFF. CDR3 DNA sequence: TGTGCCAGTAGTATAAGGAAGGGGGACACTGAAGCTTTCTTT.

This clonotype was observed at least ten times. The chain's CDR3 is CASKLQGSGYTF. In DNA form, the CDR3 reads TGTGCCAGCAAACTACAGGGCAGCGGCTACACCTTC. The chain is built from TRBV2 and TRBJ1-2; D is possibly TRBD1 (6 bases). This CDR3 is built from 12 residues. V gave up 7 bases and J gave up 8 bases, with 14 bases separating them. CDR1 is SNHLY, CDR2 FYNNEI, per germline.

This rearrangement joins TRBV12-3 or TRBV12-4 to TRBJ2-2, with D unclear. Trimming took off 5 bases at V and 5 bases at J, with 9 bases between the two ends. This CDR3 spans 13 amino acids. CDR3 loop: CASSVTATGELFF. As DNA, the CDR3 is TGTGCCAGCAGTGTCACGGCAACCGGGGAGCTGTTTTTT.

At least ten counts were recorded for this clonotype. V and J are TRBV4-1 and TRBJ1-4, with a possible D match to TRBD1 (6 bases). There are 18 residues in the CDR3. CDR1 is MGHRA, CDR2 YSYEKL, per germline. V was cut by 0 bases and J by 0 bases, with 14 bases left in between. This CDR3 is CASSQDPDSIATNEKLFF. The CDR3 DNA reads TGCGCCAGCAGCCAAGATCCGGACAGTATTGCAACTAATGAAAAACTGTTTTTT.

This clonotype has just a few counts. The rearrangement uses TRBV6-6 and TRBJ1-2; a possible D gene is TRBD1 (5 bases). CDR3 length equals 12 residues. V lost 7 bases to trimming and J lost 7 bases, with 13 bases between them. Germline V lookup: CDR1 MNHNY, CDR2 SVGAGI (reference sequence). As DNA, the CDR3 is TGTGCCAGCATCTCCTCCCAGGGTGGCTACACCTTC. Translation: CASISSQGGYTF.

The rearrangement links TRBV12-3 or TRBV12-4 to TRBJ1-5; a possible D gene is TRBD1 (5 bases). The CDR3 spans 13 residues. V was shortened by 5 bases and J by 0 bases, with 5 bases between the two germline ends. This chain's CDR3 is CASSTGSNQPQHF. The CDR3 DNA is TGTGCCAGCAGTACAGGTAGCAATCAGCCCCAGCATTTT.

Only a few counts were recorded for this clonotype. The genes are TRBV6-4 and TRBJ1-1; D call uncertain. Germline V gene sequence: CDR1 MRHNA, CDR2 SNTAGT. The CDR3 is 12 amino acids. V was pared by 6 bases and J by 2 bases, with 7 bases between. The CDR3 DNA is TGTGCCAGCAGCCACTCAAACACTGAAGCTTTCTTT. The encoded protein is CASSHSNTEAFF.

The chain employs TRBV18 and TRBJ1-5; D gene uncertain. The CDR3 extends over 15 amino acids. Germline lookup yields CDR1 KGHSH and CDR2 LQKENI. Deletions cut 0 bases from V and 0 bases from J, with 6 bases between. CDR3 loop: CASSPPEASNQPQHF. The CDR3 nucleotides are TGTGCCAGCTCACCACCGGAGGCTAGCAATCAGCCCCAGCATTTT.

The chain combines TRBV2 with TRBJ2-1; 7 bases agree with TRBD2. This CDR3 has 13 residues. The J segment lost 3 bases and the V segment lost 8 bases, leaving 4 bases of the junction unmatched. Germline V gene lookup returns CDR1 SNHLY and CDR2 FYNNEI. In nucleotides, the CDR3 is TGTGCCAGCGGGGCGGGGGACTACAATGAGCAGTTCTTC. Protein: CASGAGDYNEQFF.

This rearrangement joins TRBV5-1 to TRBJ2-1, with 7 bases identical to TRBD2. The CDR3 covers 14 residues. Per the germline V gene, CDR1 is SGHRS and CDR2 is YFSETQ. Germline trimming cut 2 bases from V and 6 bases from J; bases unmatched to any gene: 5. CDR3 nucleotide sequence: TGCGCCAGCAGCTTACTAGCGAGGGGCAATGAGCAGTTCTTC. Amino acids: CASSLLARGNEQFF. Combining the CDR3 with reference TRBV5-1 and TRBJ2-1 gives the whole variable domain KAGVTQTPRYLIKTRGQQVTLSCSPISGHRSVSWYQQTPGQGLQFLFEYFSETQRNKGNFPGRFSGRQFSNSRSEMNVSTLELGDSALYLCASSLLARGNEQFFGPGTRLTVL.